This T cell receptor beta chain was documented in a study of cytomegalovirus exposure and HLA in healthy donors. Study-wide points: TCR beta V segments were, for the most part, productive about 87% or about 30% of the time in an earlier analysis.

Remarks on this clone: Its antigen is unidentified.

With 60 Vbeta and 13 Jbeta primers, the PCR was carried out. Clones were read by immunoSEQ multiplex PCR, and TCRdb kept only the in-frame ones, dropping some. The sample records about 120,000 clones, around 81% being singletons. This sequence was found in a middle-aged woman in good health and CMV-seronegative. Input material: PBMCs.

CDR3 in amino acids: CASHKETGGFTEAFF. Written as DNA, the CDR3 is TGTGCCAGCCACAAGGAGACAGGGGGCTTCACTGAAGCTTTCTTT. The chain is built from TRBV6-1 and TRBJ1-1; TRBD1 matches 10 bases. There are 15 residues in the CDR3. V was pared by 8 bases and J by 4 bases, with 10 bases of the junction left unmatched. CDR1 is MNHNS and CDR2 is SASEGT in the germline V gene.